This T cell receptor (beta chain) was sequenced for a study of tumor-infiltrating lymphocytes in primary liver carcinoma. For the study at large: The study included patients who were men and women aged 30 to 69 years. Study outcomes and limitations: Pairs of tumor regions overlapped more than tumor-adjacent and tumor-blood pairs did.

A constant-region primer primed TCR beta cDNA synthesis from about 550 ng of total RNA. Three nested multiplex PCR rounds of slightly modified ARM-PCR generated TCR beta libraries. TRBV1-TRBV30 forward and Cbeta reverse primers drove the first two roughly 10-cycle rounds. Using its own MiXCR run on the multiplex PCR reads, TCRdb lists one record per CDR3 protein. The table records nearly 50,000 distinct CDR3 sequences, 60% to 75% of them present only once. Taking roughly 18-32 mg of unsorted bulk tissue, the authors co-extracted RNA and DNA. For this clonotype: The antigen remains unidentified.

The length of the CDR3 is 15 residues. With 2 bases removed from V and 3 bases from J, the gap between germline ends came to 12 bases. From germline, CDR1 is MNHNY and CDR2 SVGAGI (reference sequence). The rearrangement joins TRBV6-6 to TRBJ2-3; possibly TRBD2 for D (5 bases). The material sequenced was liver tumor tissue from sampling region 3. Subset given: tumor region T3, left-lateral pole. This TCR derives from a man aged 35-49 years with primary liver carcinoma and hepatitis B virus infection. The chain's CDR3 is CASSYLGVRTDTQYF. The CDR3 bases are TGTGCCAGCAGTTACCTGGGAGTGCGTACAGATACGCAGTATTTT.